This T cell receptor (beta chain) was captured in a study of T cells in Graves' hyperthyroidism and ophthalmopathy. About the study: Peripheral blood samples were taken at initial diagnosis, prior to any treatment.

The V end was cut by 2 bases, the J end by 2 bases, with 10 bases between. The germline V gene encodes CDR1 GTSNPN and CDR2 SVGIG (reference sequence). This CDR3 is 13 amino acids long. This clonotype was seen at least ten times. At least 3 on the Clinical Activity Score was recorded for ophthalmopathy patients, who also had NOSPECS grade at least 4 and duration under 3 months. Patients showing uncontrolled infection, other autoimmune disease, pregnancy or lactation were ineligible. Extraction of PBMCs used approximately 10 ml of fresh peripheral blood. Amplified TCR beta CDR3 regions came from RNA transcripts. When the TCR CDR3 underwent first-round RT-PCR, the HTBI primer set was used. TCRdb used MiXCR to reprocess the multiplex PCR reads, holding one entry per CDR3 protein. The top ten clones hold 6.5% to 9% of a sample with about 600,000 distinct CDR3 sequences, approximately 15% of them seen once.

The chain is built from TRBV30 and TRBJ2-7, with D possibly matching TRBD1 (5 bases). Sequenced sample: blood. The source is a woman aged 18-29 years with Graves' ophthalmopathy. CDR3 DNA sequence: TGTGCCTGGAGTAGACAGTTCACCTACGAGCAGTACTTC. The encoded protein is CAWSRQFTYEQYF.